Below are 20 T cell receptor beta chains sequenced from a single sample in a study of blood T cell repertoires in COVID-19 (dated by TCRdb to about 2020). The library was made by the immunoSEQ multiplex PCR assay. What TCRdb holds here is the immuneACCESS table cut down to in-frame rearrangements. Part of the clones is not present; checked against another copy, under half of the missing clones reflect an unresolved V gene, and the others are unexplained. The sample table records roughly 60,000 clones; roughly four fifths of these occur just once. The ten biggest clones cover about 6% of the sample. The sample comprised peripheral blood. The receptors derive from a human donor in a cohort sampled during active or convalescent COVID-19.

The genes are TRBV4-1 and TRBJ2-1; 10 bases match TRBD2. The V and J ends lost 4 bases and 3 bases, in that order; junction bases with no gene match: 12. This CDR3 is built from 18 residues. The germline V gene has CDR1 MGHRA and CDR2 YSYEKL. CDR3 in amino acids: CASSRTPAGGASYNEQFF. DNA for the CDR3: TGCGCCAGCAGCCGAACCCCAGCGGGGGGGGCCAGCTACAATGAGCAGTTCTTC.

The CDR3 reads CAWSVGQGNSPLHF. In DNA form, the CDR3 reads TGTGCCTGGAGTGTAGGGCAGGGGAATTCACCCCTCCACTTT. The chain recombines TRBV30 with TRBJ1-6, with D tentatively TRBD1 (6 bases). Trimming left V 0 bases short and J 7 bases short, with 10 bases between. In germline, CDR1 is GTSNPN, CDR2 SVGIG (reference sequence). The length of the CDR3 is 14 residues.

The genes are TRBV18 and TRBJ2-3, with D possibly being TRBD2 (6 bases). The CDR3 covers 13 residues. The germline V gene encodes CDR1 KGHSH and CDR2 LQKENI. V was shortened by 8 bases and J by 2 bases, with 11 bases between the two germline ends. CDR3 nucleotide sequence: TGTGCCAGCGCGGACTATTCCACAGATACGCAGTATTTT. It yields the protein CASADYSTDTQYF.

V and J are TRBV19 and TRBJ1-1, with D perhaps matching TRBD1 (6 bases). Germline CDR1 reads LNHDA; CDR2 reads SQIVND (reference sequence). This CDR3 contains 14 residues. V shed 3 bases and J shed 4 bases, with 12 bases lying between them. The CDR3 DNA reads TGTGCCAGTAGTATGGGGGGGCTCGGCACTGAAGCTTTCTTT. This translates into CASSMGGLGTEAFF.

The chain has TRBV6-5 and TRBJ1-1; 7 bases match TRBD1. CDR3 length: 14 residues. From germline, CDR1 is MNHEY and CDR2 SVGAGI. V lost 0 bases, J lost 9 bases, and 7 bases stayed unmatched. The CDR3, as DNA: TGTGCCAGCAGTTACTCCTATCGGGACAGAAAAGCTTTCTTT. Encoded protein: CASSYSYRDRKAFF.

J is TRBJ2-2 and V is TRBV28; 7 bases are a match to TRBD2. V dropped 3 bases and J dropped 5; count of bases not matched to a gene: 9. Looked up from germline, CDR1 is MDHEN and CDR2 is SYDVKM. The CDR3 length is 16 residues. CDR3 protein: CASSLYSGTGTGELFF. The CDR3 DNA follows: TGTGCCAGCAGTTTGTACAGCGGGACCGGGACCGGGGAGCTGTTTTTT.

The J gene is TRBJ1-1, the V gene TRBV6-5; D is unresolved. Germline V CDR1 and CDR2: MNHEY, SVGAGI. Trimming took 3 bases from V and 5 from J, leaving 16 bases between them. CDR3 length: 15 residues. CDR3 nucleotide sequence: TGTGCCAGCAGTTATGAGAGGGCAGGAAGGACTGAAGCTTTCTTT. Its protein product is CASSYERAGRTEAFF.

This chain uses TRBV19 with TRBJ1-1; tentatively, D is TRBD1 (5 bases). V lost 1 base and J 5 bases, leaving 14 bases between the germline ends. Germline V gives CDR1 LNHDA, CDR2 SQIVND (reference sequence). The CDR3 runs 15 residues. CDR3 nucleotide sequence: TGTGCCAGTAGTATAGGCCCAGGGCGGGATACTGAAGCTTTCTTT. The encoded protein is CASSIGPGRDTEAFF.

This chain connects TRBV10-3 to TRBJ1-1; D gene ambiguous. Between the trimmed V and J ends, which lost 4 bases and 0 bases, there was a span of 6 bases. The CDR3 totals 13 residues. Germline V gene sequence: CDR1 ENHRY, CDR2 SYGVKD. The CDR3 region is CAISVVMNTEAFF. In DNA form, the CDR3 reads TGTGCCATCAGTGTAGTCATGAACACTGAAGCTTTCTTT.

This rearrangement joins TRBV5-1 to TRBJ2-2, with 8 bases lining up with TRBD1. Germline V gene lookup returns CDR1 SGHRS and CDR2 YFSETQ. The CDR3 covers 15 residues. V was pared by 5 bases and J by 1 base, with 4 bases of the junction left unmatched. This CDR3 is CASRTGTGNTGELFF. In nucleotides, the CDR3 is TGCGCCAGCAGAACCGGGACAGGGAACACCGGGGAGCTGTTTTTT.

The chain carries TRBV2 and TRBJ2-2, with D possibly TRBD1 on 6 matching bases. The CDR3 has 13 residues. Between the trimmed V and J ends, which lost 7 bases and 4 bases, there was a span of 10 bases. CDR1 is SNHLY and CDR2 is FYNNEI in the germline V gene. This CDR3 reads CASKQGPTGELFF. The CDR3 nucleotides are TGTGCCAGCAAACAGGGTCCCACCGGGGAGCTGTTTTTT.

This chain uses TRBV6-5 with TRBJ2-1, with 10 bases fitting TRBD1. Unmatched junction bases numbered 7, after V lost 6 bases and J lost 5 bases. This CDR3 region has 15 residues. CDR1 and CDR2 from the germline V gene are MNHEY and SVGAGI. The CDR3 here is CASRATGGVNNEQFF. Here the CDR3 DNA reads TGTGCCAGCAGGGCGACAGGGGGCGTAAACAATGAGCAGTTCTTC.

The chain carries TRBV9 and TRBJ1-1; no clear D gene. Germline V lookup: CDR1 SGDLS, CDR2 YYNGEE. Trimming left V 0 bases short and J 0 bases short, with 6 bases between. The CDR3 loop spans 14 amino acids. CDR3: CASSVDSLNTEAFF. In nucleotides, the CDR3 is TGTGCCAGCAGCGTAGACAGCCTGAACACTGAAGCTTTCTTT.

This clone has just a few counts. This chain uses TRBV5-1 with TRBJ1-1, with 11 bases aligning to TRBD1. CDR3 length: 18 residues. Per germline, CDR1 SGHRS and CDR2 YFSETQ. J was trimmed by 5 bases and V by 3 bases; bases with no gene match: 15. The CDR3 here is CASSSVAGQDRGRTEAFF. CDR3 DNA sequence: TGCGCCAGCAGCTCCGTAGCCGGCCAGGACAGGGGGCGTACTGAAGCTTTCTTT.

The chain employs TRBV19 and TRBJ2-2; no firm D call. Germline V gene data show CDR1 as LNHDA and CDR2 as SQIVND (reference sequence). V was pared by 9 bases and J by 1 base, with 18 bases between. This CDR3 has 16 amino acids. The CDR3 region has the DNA TGTGCCAGCCACCAAGGTGCGGATGTGAACACCGGGGAGCTGTTTTTT. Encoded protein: CASHQGADVNTGELFF.

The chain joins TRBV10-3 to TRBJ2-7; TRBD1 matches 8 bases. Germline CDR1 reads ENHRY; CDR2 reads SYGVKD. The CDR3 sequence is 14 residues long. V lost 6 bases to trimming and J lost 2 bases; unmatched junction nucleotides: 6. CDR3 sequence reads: CAIRPGQEAYEQYF. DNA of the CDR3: TGTGCCATCAGGCCGGGACAGGAGGCCTACGAGCAGTACTTC.

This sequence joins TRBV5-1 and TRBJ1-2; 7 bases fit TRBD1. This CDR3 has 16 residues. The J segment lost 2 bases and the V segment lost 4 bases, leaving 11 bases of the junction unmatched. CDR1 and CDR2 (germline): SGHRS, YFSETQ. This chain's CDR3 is CASSPPTGTENYGYTF. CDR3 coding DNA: TGCGCCAGCAGCCCGCCTACCGGGACAGAGAACTATGGCTACACCTTC.

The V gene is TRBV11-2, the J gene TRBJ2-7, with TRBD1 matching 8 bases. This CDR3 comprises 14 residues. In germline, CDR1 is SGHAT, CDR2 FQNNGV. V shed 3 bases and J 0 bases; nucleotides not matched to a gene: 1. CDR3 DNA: TGTGCCAGCAGCTTTACAGGGGGCTCCTACGAGCAGTACTTC. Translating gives CASSFTGGSYEQYF. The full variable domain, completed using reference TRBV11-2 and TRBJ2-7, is EAGVAQSPRYKIIEKRQSVAFWCNPISGHATLYWYQQILGQGPKLLIQFQNNGVVDDSQLPKDRFSAERLKGVDSTLKIQPAKLEDSAVYLCASSFTGGSYEQYFGPGTRLTVT.

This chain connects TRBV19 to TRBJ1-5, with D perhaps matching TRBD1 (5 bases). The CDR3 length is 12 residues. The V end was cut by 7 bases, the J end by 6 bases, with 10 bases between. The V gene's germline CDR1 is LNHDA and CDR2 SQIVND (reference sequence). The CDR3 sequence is CASTPQGQPQHF. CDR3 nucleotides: TGTGCCAGTACCCCCCAGGGTCAGCCCCAGCATTTT.

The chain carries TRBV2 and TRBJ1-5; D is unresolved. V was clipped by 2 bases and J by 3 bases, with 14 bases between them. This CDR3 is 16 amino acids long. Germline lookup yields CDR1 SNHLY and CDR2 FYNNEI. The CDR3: CASSEREDTVNQPQHF. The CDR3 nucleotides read TGTGCCAGCAGTGAAAGGGAGGATACCGTCAATCAGCCCCAGCATTTT.